This is a list of T cell receptor beta chains from one sample in a study of molecular identifiers for immune sequencing clone quantification. TCRdb passed the PCR reads through MiXCR, listing each CDR3 protein once. The repertoire has 30,000 to 45,000 distinct CDR3 sequences, 15% to 20% of them found once; the top ten carry 6.7%. Sequenced material: naive CD8+ T cells from blood, with Jurkat cell RNA spiked in. The source is a human donor in good health. Some libraries in this study had Jurkat cell RNA spiked in. Each CDR3 is given with its conserved first and last residue. D genes are given only for firm matches. Some rows mark clone size as missing; the rest say once, few, many or name a class of expanded clone.

clone size: NA
D gene: TRBD1
V gene: TRBV10-3
J gene: TRBJ1-2
CDR3 DNA: TGTGCCATCAGTACGACAGGGTCCGACTATGGCTACACCTTC
CDR3 protein: CAISTTGSDYGYTF

clone size: many
D gene: NA
V gene: TRBV5-1
J gene: TRBJ1-1
CDR3 DNA: TGCGCCAGCAGCTTGTTCCAGACTGAAGCTTTCTTT
CDR3 protein: CASSLFQTEAFF

clone size: few
D gene: NA
V gene: TRBV6-6
J gene: TRBJ2-7
CDR3 DNA: TGTGCCGGGGGACCCGCCTACTTTGGCGAGCAGTACTTC
CDR3 protein: CAGGPAYFGEQYF

clone size: NA
D gene: NA
V gene: TRBV12-3/TRBV12-4
J gene: TRBJ2-3
CDR3 DNA: TGTGCCAGCAGTTTCCAGGAGGACACAGATACGCAGTATTTT
CDR3 protein: CASSFQEDTDTQYF

clone size: NA
D gene: TRBD1
V gene: TRBV7-9
J gene: TRBJ1-1
CDR3 DNA: TGTGCCAGCAGACCAGGACAGGGAGAAGCTTTCTTT
CDR3 protein: CASRPGQGEAFF

clone size: many
D gene: NA
V gene: TRBV6-2/TRBV6-3
J gene: TRBJ1-4
CDR3 DNA: TGTGCCAGCACCGACAGCTTGGATTTCGAAAAACTGTTTTTT
CDR3 protein: CASTDSLDFEKLFF

clone size: many
D gene: NA
V gene: TRBV9
J gene: TRBJ2-2
CDR3 DNA: TGTGCCAGCAGCCACCGGGCTGGCCCTTCCGTCTCCGGGGAGCTGTTTTTT
CDR3 protein: CASSHRAGPSVSGELFF

clone size: many
D gene: NA
V gene: TRBV7-2
J gene: TRBJ2-1
CDR3 DNA: TGTGCCAGCAGCTTAGGGTTCACAGAGCAGTTCTTC
CDR3 protein: CASSLGFTEQFF

clone size: NA
D gene: NA
V gene: TRBV29-1
J gene: TRBJ2-2
CDR3 DNA: TGCAGCGTTGAATCTGCGGGAAGCGGCACCGGGGAGCTGTTTTTT
CDR3 protein: CSVESAGSGTGELFF

clone size: many
D gene: TRBD1
V gene: TRBV28
J gene: TRBJ2-7
CDR3 DNA: TGTGCCAGCAGCTACAGGGGGCTCTCCTACGAGCAGTACTTC
CDR3 protein: CASSYRGLSYEQYF

clone size: many
D gene: NA
V gene: TRBV7-9
J gene: TRBJ2-5
CDR3 DNA: TGTGCCAGCAGCTTAGGGCAAGAGACCCAGTACTTC
CDR3 protein: CASSLGQETQYF

clone size: many
D gene: TRBD2
V gene: TRBV6-5
J gene: TRBJ2-5
CDR3 DNA: TGTGCCAGCAAGGAGCGGGGACTCCAAGAGACCCAGTACTTC
CDR3 protein: CASKERGLQETQYF

clone size: many
D gene: TRBD1
V gene: TRBV7-8
J gene: TRBJ2-7
CDR3 DNA: TGTGCCAGCAGCTCCTGGACAGGCCCCGGCCAGCAGTACTTC
CDR3 protein: CASSSWTGPGQQYF

clone size: many
D gene: NA
V gene: TRBV19
J gene: TRBJ2-7
CDR3 DNA: TGTGCCAGTAAGCTCGGGGCTGGATCCTACGAGCAGTACTTC
CDR3 protein: CASKLGAGSYEQYF

clone size: NA
D gene: NA
V gene: TRBV12-3/TRBV12-4
J gene: TRBJ2-1
CDR3 DNA: TGTGCCAGCAGTTTAGGACAGATTAATTCATACAATGAGCAGTTCTTC
CDR3 protein: CASSLGQINSYNEQFF

clone size: many
D gene: NA
V gene: TRBV10-3
J gene: TRBJ2-2
CDR3 DNA: TGTGCCATCAGTGGTCTTTTCCCCGGGGAGCTGTTTTTT
CDR3 protein: CAISGLFPGELFF

clone size: many
D gene: NA
V gene: TRBV6-5
J gene: TRBJ2-7
CDR3 DNA: TGTGCCAGCAGTTACTCCCCTGCCTACGAGCAGTACTTC
CDR3 protein: CASSYSPAYEQYF

clone size: many
D gene: NA
V gene: TRBV6-2/TRBV6-3
J gene: TRBJ1-4
CDR3 DNA: TGTGCCAGCCGCAGGGGCACTAATGAAAAACTGTTTTTT
CDR3 protein: CASRRGTNEKLFF

clone size: many
D gene: NA
V gene: TRBV6-2/TRBV6-3
J gene: TRBJ2-3
CDR3 DNA: TGTGCCAGCAGTTTTGCCCTATCGACAGCGGCAATCACAGATACGCAGTATTTT
CDR3 protein: CASSFALSTAAITDTQYF

clone size: NA
D gene: TRBD1
V gene: TRBV18
J gene: TRBJ2-3
CDR3 DNA: TGTGCCAGCTCCCGGGGACAGTTCACAGATACGCAGTATTTT
CDR3 protein: CASSRGQFTDTQYF

clone size: many
D gene: NA
V gene: TRBV28
J gene: TRBJ1-3
CDR3 DNA: TGTGCCAGCAGTAGAACAGGGCCCAGCTCTGGAAACACCATATATTTT
CDR3 protein: CASSRTGPSSGNTIYF

clone size: many
D gene: NA
V gene: TRBV3-1
J gene: TRBJ1-5
CDR3 DNA: TGTGCCAGCAGCCAAGATCCGGATTTCGGGCAGCCCCAGCATTTT
CDR3 protein: CASSQDPDFGQPQHF

clone size: many
D gene: NA
V gene: TRBV29-1
J gene: TRBJ2-2
CDR3 DNA: TGCAGCGTTGTTACAGGGTCCGGGGAGCTGTTTTTT
CDR3 protein: CSVVTGSGELFF

clone size: many
D gene: NA
V gene: TRBV29-1
J gene: TRBJ2-1
CDR3 DNA: TGCAGCGGTAGATTCTCCTACAATGAGCAGTTCTTC
CDR3 protein: CSGRFSYNEQFF

clone size: many
D gene: NA
V gene: TRBV12-3/TRBV12-4
J gene: TRBJ1-4
CDR3 DNA: TGTGCCAGCAGTCAAACCGAAAAACTGTTTTTT
CDR3 protein: CASSQTEKLFF

clone size: NA
D gene: NA
V gene: TRBV20-1
J gene: TRBJ2-7
CDR3 DNA: TGCAGTGCTAGAGATCACCAGGGAGCCTACGAGCAGTACTTC
CDR3 protein: CSARDHQGAYEQYF

clone size: many
D gene: NA
V gene: TRBV14
J gene: TRBJ2-1
CDR3 DNA: TGTGCCAGCAGCCCCCCAGCAGAGGGGGATGAGCAGTTCTTC
CDR3 protein: CASSPPAEGDEQFF

clone size: NA
D gene: NA
V gene: TRBV12-3/TRBV12-4
J gene: TRBJ2-3
CDR3 DNA: TGTGCCAGCACCCCCAGCCCAGATACGCAGTATTTT
CDR3 protein: CASTPSPDTQYF

clone size: many
D gene: TRBD2
V gene: TRBV29-1
J gene: TRBJ2-7
CDR3 DNA: TGCAGCGTTGAAGAGGATCAAGGCGGGAGTTGGTACGAGCAGTACTTC
CDR3 protein: CSVEEDQGGSWYEQYF

clone size: many
D gene: NA
V gene: TRBV6-2/TRBV6-3
J gene: TRBJ2-7
CDR3 DNA: TGTGCCAGCAGTTACTCGATTCGGGCGGGCTTGCCCTACGAGCAGTACTTC
CDR3 protein: CASSYSIRAGLPYEQYF

clone size: many
D gene: NA
V gene: TRBV11-2
J gene: TRBJ2-5
CDR3 DNA: TGTGCCAGCAGCTTAGTCAGGAGTAAAGTTCGAGAGACCCAGTACTTC
CDR3 protein: CASSLVRSKVRETQYF

clone size: many
D gene: NA
V gene: TRBV12-3/TRBV12-4
J gene: TRBJ2-1
CDR3 DNA: TGTGCCAGCAGTTTCCCCTCGAATGAGCAGTTCTTC
CDR3 protein: CASSFPSNEQFF

clone size: many
D gene: TRBD2
V gene: TRBV6-2/TRBV6-3
J gene: TRBJ2-7
CDR3 DNA: TGTGCCAGCAGTTGGCAGACTAGCGAGCCCTACGAGCAGTACTTC
CDR3 protein: CASSWQTSEPYEQYF

clone size: few
D gene: NA
V gene: TRBV19
J gene: TRBJ1-4
CDR3 DNA: TGTGCCAGTAGTCAACAGGGACGTAATGAAAAACTGTTTTTT
CDR3 protein: CASSQQGRNEKLFF

clone size: medium-sized
D gene: TRBD2
V gene: TRBV6-2/TRBV6-3
J gene: TRBJ2-1
CDR3 DNA: TGTGCCAGCAGCGATCTAGCGGACGTTTGGAATGAGCAGTTCTTC
CDR3 protein: CASSDLADVWNEQFF

clone size: many
D gene: TRBD2
V gene: TRBV20-1
J gene: TRBJ2-7
CDR3 DNA: TGCAGTGCTAGAGATCTTTATGGGGCTAGCGGGAACTACGAGCAGTACTTC
CDR3 protein: CSARDLYGASGNYEQYF

clone size: many
D gene: TRBD1
V gene: TRBV27
J gene: TRBJ2-7
CDR3 DNA: TGTGCCAGCAGTTGGACAGGATTCTCCTACGAGCAGTACTTC
CDR3 protein: CASSWTGFSYEQYF

clone size: many
D gene: NA
V gene: TRBV28
J gene: TRBJ2-2
CDR3 DNA: TGTGCCAGCAAACAGGTTAACACCGGGGAGCTGTTTTTT
CDR3 protein: CASKQVNTGELFF

clone size: NA
D gene: NA
V gene: TRBV27
J gene: TRBJ1-1
CDR3 DNA: TGTGCCAGCAAGGGGGGCGGCCCTGAAGCTTTCTTT
CDR3 protein: CASKGGGPEAFF

clone size: many
D gene: NA
V gene: TRBV27
J gene: TRBJ2-2
CDR3 DNA: TGTGCCAGCAGTTTAGTAGGGGGGAACACCGGGGAGCTGTTTTTT
CDR3 protein: CASSLVGGNTGELFF

clone size: many
D gene: TRBD2
V gene: TRBV4-3
J gene: TRBJ2-3
CDR3 DNA: TGCGCCAGCAGCCATGGACTAGCGGGCACAGATACGCAGTATTTT
CDR3 protein: CASSHGLAGTDTQYF

clone size: many
D gene: NA
V gene: TRBV9
J gene: TRBJ1-1
CDR3 DNA: TGTGCCAGCAGCCCTCCCGCTCCCACTGAAGCTTTCTTT
CDR3 protein: CASSPPAPTEAFF

clone size: few
D gene: TRBD1
V gene: TRBV20-1
J gene: TRBJ1-2
CDR3 DNA: TGCAGCGGGGACAGGATCAACTATGGCTACACCTTC
CDR3 protein: CSGDRINYGYTF

clone size: many
D gene: NA
V gene: TRBV28
J gene: TRBJ2-7
CDR3 DNA: TGTGCCAGCCCAAGCTCCTACGAGCAGTACTTC
CDR3 protein: CASPSSYEQYF

clone size: many
D gene: NA
V gene: TRBV6-5
J gene: TRBJ1-1
CDR3 DNA: TGTGCCAGCAGTTACTCCCGGGATTTGAACACTGAAGCTTTCTTT
CDR3 protein: CASSYSRDLNTEAFF

clone size: NA
D gene: TRBD2
V gene: TRBV14
J gene: TRBJ2-1
CDR3 DNA: TGTGCCAGCAGCCCATTAGCGGGAGGACCCTACGAGCAGTTCTTC
CDR3 protein: CASSPLAGGPYEQFF

clone size: many
D gene: NA
V gene: TRBV24-1
J gene: TRBJ2-1
CDR3 DNA: TGTGCCACCAGCACACAAATCGACAATGAGCAGTTCTTC
CDR3 protein: CATSTQIDNEQFF

clone size: NA
D gene: NA
V gene: TRBV20-1
J gene: TRBJ2-1
CDR3 DNA: TGCAGTGCTAGAGATCTGAACGGCAATGAGCAGTTCTTC
CDR3 protein: CSARDLNGNEQFF

clone size: many
D gene: NA
V gene: TRBV7-2
J gene: TRBJ2-4
CDR3 DNA: TGTGCCAGCAGCTTAGCAGGGGTTTGGAGGAAAAACATTCAGTACTTC
CDR3 protein: CASSLAGVWRKNIQYF

clone size: many
D gene: NA
V gene: TRBV15
J gene: TRBJ1-5
CDR3 DNA: TGTGCCACCAGCAGACAGACAGGTAGCAATCAGCCCCAGCATTTT
CDR3 protein: CATSRQTGSNQPQHF